Listed below are T cell receptor beta chains from one sample, sequenced in a study of T cells in Graves' hyperthyroidism and ophthalmopathy. Each CDR3 protein is one row after TCRdb ran MiXCR on the multiplex PCR reads. The table has hundreds of thousands of distinct CDR3 sequences, about 15% seen once. The sequenced sample consisted of blood. The receptors here all came from a woman in her twenties or thirties with Graves' hyperthyroidism. Both conserved end residues are part of each CDR3. The order of the fields is CDR3 protein, CDR3 DNA, D gene, J gene, CDR3 length, V gene, clone size. D genes are given only for firm matches. Clone size is shown for a subset of rows, as once, few, many or a class of expanded clone.

cdr3_aa: CATSRGHLDEQYF
cdr3_nt: TGTGCCACCAGCAGAGGACATCTCGACGAGCAGTACTTC
d_call: .
j_call: TRBJ2-7
cdr3_length: 13
v_call: TRBV15
clone_size: .

cdr3_aa: CASSLAPARTNYGYTF
cdr3_nt: TGTGCCAGCAGTTTAGCTCCCGCCCGGACTAACTATGGCTACACCTTC
d_call: .
j_call: TRBJ1-2
cdr3_length: 16
v_call: TRBV12-3/TRBV12-4
clone_size: many

cdr3_aa: CSARPLGGETQYFGPRTEAFF
cdr3_nt: .
d_call: .
j_call: TRBJ1-1
cdr3_length: 21
v_call: TRBV20-1
clone_size: .

cdr3_aa: CATSDSGTEAFF
cdr3_nt: TGTGCCACCAGTGATAGCGGCACTGAAGCTTTCTTT
d_call: .
j_call: TRBJ1-1
cdr3_length: 12
v_call: TRBV24-1
clone_size: .

cdr3_aa: CASSDRTGTREKLFF
cdr3_nt: TGTGCCAGCAGTGACAGGACAGGGACTCGCGAAAAACTGTTTTTT
d_call: TRBD1
j_call: TRBJ1-4
cdr3_length: 15
v_call: TRBV27
clone_size: many

cdr3_aa: CASSATDIVVLGGEQYF
cdr3_nt: TGTGCCAGCAGCGCCACCGACATTGTTGTCCTGGGGGGTGAGCAGTACTTC
d_call: .
j_call: TRBJ2-7
cdr3_length: 17
v_call: TRBV9
clone_size: .

cdr3_aa: CASSLQLSSSYEQYF
cdr3_nt: TGTGCCAGCAGTCTACAGTTATCCAGCTCCTACGAGCAGTACTTC
d_call: .
j_call: TRBJ2-7
cdr3_length: 15
v_call: TRBV2
clone_size: many

cdr3_aa: CASSRTGRGEQYF
cdr3_nt: TGTGCCAGCAGTCGGACAGGGCGGGGCGAGCAGTACTTC
d_call: TRBD1
j_call: TRBJ2-7
cdr3_length: 13
v_call: TRBV12-3/TRBV12-4
clone_size: many

cdr3_aa: CASSYGTESTGELFF
cdr3_nt: TGCGCCAGCAGCTACGGGACAGAGAGCACCGGGGAGCTGTTTTTT
d_call: TRBD1
j_call: TRBJ2-2
cdr3_length: 15
v_call: TRBV4-1
clone_size: few

cdr3_aa: CASSSGTGYDYGYTF
cdr3_nt: TGTGCCAGCTCATCCGGGACGGGGTATGACTATGGCTACACCTTC
d_call: .
j_call: TRBJ1-2
cdr3_length: 15
v_call: TRBV18
clone_size: many

cdr3_aa: CASSQVDSINQPQHF
cdr3_nt: TGCGCCAGCAGCCAAGTCGACAGCATCAATCAGCCCCAGCATTTT
d_call: .
j_call: TRBJ1-5
cdr3_length: 15
v_call: TRBV4-1
clone_size: .

cdr3_aa: CASSLGGGRGGRTEAFF
cdr3_nt: TGTGCCAGCAGTTTAGGAGGGGGGAGAGGGGGCAGGACTGAAGCTTTCTTT
d_call: TRBD1
j_call: TRBJ1-1
cdr3_length: 17
v_call: TRBV28
clone_size: .

cdr3_aa: CASRRAGNEQYF
cdr3_nt: TGTGCCAGCAGGAGGGCCGGTAACGAGCAGTACTTC
d_call: .
j_call: TRBJ2-7
cdr3_length: 12
v_call: TRBV28
clone_size: many

cdr3_aa: CATSVGDKQFF
cdr3_nt: TGTGCCACCAGTGTGGGAGATAAGCAGTTCTTC
d_call: .
j_call: TRBJ2-1
cdr3_length: 11
v_call: TRBV24-1
clone_size: .

cdr3_aa: CASSSMGGVNEQFF
cdr3_nt: TGTGCCAGCAGCTCTATGGGTGGTGTCAATGAGCAGTTCTTC
d_call: .
j_call: TRBJ2-1
cdr3_length: 14
v_call: TRBV7-9
clone_size: many

cdr3_aa: CSARGASGRAANEQFF
cdr3_nt: TGCAGTGCTAGAGGGGCTAGCGGGAGGGCCGCCAATGAGCAGTTCTTC
d_call: TRBD2
j_call: TRBJ2-1
cdr3_length: 16
v_call: TRBV20-1
clone_size: few

cdr3_aa: CASSREFGPSSGNTIYF
cdr3_nt: TGCGCCAGCAGCCGGGAGTTTGGGCCCAGCTCTGGAAACACCATATATTTT
d_call: .
j_call: TRBJ1-3
cdr3_length: 17
v_call: TRBV4-1
clone_size: .

cdr3_aa: CATGVGYEQYF
cdr3_nt: TGTGCCACCGGGGTAGGCTACGAGCAGTACTTC
d_call: .
j_call: TRBJ2-7
cdr3_length: 11
v_call: TRBV24-1
clone_size: many

cdr3_aa: CASSWNGDTDTQYF
cdr3_nt: TGTGCCAGCAGCTGGAACGGGGACACAGATACGCAGTATTTT
d_call: .
j_call: TRBJ2-3
cdr3_length: 14
v_call: TRBV28
clone_size: many

cdr3_aa: CASSLRQQGGGYTF
cdr3_nt: TGTGCCAGCAGCTTACGTCAACAGGGGGGAGGCTACACCTTC
d_call: TRBD1
j_call: TRBJ1-2
cdr3_length: 14
v_call: TRBV7-8
clone_size: few

cdr3_aa: CSATGTSGTDTQYF
cdr3_nt: TGCAGTGCGACCGGGACTAGCGGGACAGATACGCAGTATTTT
d_call: TRBD2
j_call: TRBJ2-3
cdr3_length: 14
v_call: TRBV20-1
clone_size: few

cdr3_aa: CSAKGRGAGYNSPLHF
cdr3_nt: TGCAGTGCTAAGGGTCGGGGAGCGGGCTATAATTCACCCCTCCACTTT
d_call: .
j_call: TRBJ1-6
cdr3_length: 16
v_call: TRBV20-1
clone_size: .